This T cell receptor beta chain comes out of a study of early T cells in non-severe SARS-CoV-2 infection. Each CDR3 protein gets one entry after TCRdb re-called the 5' RACE reads with MiXCR. The sample includes 45,000 to 55,000 distinct CDR3 sequences, 5.5% to 6.5% of them seen just once. This clonotype was picked up many times. Germline V gives CDR1 SNHLY, CDR2 FYNNEI. V shed 3 bases and J shed 5 bases, with 12 bases lying between them. The CDR3 covers 14 residues. The specimen was whole blood, collected at baseline. The sequence derives from an adult who was a healthcare worker with PCR-confirmed SARS-CoV-2 infection or an uninfected control (not recorded which). The rearrangement links TRBV2 to TRBJ2-3; no reliable D call. The CDR3 coding sequence is TGTGCCAGCAGTGATCGATATCCGCAAGATACGCAGTATTTT. This gives the protein CASSDRYPQDTQYF.